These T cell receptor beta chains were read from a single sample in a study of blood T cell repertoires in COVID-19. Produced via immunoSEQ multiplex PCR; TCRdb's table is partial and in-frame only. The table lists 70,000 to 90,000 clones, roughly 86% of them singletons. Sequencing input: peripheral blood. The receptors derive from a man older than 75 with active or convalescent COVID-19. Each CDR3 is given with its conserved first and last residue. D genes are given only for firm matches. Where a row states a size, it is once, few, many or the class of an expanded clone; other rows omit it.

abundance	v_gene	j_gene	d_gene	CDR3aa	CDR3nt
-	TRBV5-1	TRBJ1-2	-	CASSLVVSGNYGYTF	TGCGCCAGCAGCTTGGTTGTCAGCGGGAACTATGGCTACACCTTC
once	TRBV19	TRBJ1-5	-	CASSIGQRYSNQPQHF	TGTGCCAGTAGTATTGGGCAGAGATATAGCAATCAGCCCCAGCATTTT
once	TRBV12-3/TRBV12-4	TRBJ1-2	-	CASSNGGLGYTF	TGTGCCAGCAGCAACGGGGGACTAGGCTACACCTTC
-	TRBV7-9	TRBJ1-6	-	CASSPAGGRGSTLHF	TGTGCCAGCAGCCCAGCGGGGGGTCGGGGTTCGACCCTCCACTTT
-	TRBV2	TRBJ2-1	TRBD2	CASGKAGVYNEQFF	TGTGCCAGCGGAAAAGCGGGGGTTTACAATGAGCAGTTCTTC
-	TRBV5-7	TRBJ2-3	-	CASSLYGGTGCTDTQYF	TGTGCCAGCAGCTTGTACGGGGGGACAGGCTGCACAGATACGCAGTATTTT
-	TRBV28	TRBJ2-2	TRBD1	CASRPGQGVGELFF	TGTGCCAGCAGGCCCGGACAGGGGGTCGGGGAGCTGTTTTTT
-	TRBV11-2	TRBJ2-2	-	CASSFNPPTGWGTGELFF	TGTGCCAGCAGCTTTAATCCCCCGACAGGATGGGGCACCGGGGAGCTGTTTTTT
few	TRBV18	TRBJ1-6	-	CASSPRQEKTPLHF	TGTGCCAGCTCACCACGACAGGAGAAGACACCCCTCCACTTT
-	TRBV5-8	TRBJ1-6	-	CASSWRQINSPLHF	TGTGCCAGCAGCTGGCGACAGATAAATTCACCCCTCCACTTT
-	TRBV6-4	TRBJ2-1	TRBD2	CASSVRTSGGVRDEQFF	TGTGCCAGCAGTGTCCGGACTAGCGGGGGGGTTCGCGATGAGCAGTTCTTC
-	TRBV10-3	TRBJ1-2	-	CAIMGGGLNYGYTF	TGTGCCATCATGGGGGGGGGACTAAACTATGGCTACACCTTC
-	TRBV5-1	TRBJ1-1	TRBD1	CASSLEDRGNTEAFF	TGCGCCAGCAGCTTGGAAGACAGGGGGAACACTGAAGCTTTCTTT
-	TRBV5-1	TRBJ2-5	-	CASSSTGTRRQETQYF	TGCGCCAGCAGCTCTACCGGGACTCGTAGACAAGAGACCCAGTACTTC
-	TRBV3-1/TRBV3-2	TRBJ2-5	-	CASSPAGETQYF	TGTGCCAGCAGCCCCGCAGGGGAGACCCAGTACTTC
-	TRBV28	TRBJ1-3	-	CASSPGASSGNTIYF	TGTGCCAGCAGTCCAGGGGCATCCTCTGGAAACACCATATATTTT
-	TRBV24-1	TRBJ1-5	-	CATSDHRVGQPQHF	TGTGCCACCAGTGACCACAGGGTTGGCCAGCCCCAGCATTTT
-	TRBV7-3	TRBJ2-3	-	CASSWAGAADTQYF	TGTGCCAGCAGTTGGGCAGGGGCGGCAGATACGCAGTATTTT
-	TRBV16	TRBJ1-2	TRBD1	CASSQDRVSGYTF	TGTGCCAGCAGCCAAGACAGGGTAAGCGGCTACACCTTC
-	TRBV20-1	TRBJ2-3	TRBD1	CSASFGTGALDTQYF	TGCAGTGCTAGTTTCGGGACAGGGGCCTTAGATACGCAGTATTTT
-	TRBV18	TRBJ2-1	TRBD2	CASSPPAGGGEQFF	TGTGCCAGCTCACCACCAGCGGGAGGAGGAGAGCAGTTCTTC
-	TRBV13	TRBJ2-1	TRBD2	CASSLYGSVLAGHPSSYNEQFF	TGTGCCAGCAGCTTATATGGGAGTGTACTAGCGGGCCACCCTAGCTCCTACAATGAGCAGTTCTTC
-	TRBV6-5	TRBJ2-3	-	CASREGSTDTQYF	TGTGCCAGCAGGGAGGGTAGCACAGATACGCAGTATTTT
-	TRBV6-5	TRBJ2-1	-	CATKMSSSYNEQFF	TGTGCCACCAAGATGTCGAGCTCCTACAATGAGCAGTTCTTC
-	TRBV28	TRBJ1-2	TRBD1	CASRTGQGYGYTF	TGTGCCAGCAGAACCGGACAGGGGTATGGCTACACCTTC
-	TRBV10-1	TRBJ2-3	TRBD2	CASSPLANTRDTQYF	TGCGCCAGCAGCCCACTAGCGAATACCCGGGATACGCAGTATTTT
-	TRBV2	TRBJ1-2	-	CASSVRVYGYTF	TGTGCCAGCAGTGTTCGGGTCTATGGCTACACCTTC
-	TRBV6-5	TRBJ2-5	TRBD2	CASSYSVAGVETQYF	TGTGCCAGCAGTTACTCTGTAGCGGGAGTAGAGACCCAGTACTTC
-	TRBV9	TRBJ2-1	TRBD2	CASSLGTSPYNEQFF	TGTGCCAGCAGCCTGGGGACTAGCCCCTACAATGAGCAGTTCTTC
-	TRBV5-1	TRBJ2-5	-	CASSEQSQETQYF	TGCGCCAGCAGTGAACAGAGCCAAGAGACCCAGTACTTC
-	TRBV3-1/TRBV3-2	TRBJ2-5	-	CASSQVRVASETQYF	TGTGCCAGCAGCCAGGTCCGGGTGGCGTCAGAGACCCAGTACTTC
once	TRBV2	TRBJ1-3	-	CASSPPRDPGNTIYF	TGTGCCAGCAGTCCCCCGCGGGACCCAGGAAACACCATATATTTT
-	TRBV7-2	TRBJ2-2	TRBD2	CARSPGSGGVTGELFF	TGTGCCCGCAGCCCAGGATCGGGGGGGGTTACCGGGGAGCTGTTTTTT
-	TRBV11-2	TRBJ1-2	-	CASSFSTESGYTF	TGTGCCAGCAGCTTCTCGACGGAGAGTGGCTACACCTTC
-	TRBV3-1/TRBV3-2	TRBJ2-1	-	CASSQGFRQAEQFF	TGTGCCAGCAGCCAAGGGTTTAGGCAGGCCGAGCAGTTCTTC
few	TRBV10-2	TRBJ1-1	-	CASSPRGVRTPNTEAFF	TGCGCCAGCAGTCCCCGGGGAGTTAGGACCCCGAACACTGAAGCTTTCTTT
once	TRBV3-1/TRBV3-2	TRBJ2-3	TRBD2	CASSQDRAGGGQYF	TGTGCCAGCAGCCAAGATAGAGCGGGAGGAGGGCAGTATTTT
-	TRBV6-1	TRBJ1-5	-	CASSERGSNQPQHF	TGTGCCAGCAGTGAACGCGGTAGCAATCAGCCCCAGCATTTT
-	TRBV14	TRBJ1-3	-	CASSQEFRGDTIYF	TGTGCCAGCAGCCAAGAATTCAGGGGTGACACCATATATTTT
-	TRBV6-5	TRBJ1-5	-	CASSEGLEYQPQHF	TGTGCCAGCAGCGAGGGTTTGGAGTATCAGCCCCAGCATTTT
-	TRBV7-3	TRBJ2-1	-	CASSSPQEEEQFF	TGTGCCAGCAGCTCTCCCCAGGAGGAGGAGCAGTTCTTC
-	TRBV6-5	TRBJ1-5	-	CASSSQDQPQHF	TGTGCCAGCAGTTCACAGGATCAGCCCCAGCATTTT
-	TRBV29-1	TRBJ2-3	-	CSVVKSSTDTQYF	TGCAGCGTTGTTAAATCTAGCACAGATACGCAGTATTTT
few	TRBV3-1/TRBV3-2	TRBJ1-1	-	CASSSRTGEAFF	TGTGCCAGCAGCTCTAGAACGGGTGAAGCTTTCTTT
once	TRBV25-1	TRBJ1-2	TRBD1	CASSRPGQGFGNYGYTF	TGTGCCAGCAGTCGACCGGGACAGGGATTTGGAAACTATGGCTACACCTTC
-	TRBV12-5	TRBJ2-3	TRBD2	CASGRGLAGGPGADTQYF	TGTGCTAGTGGCCGGGGACTAGCGGGAGGGCCAGGCGCAGATACGCAGTATTTT
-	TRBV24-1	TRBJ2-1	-	CATSDGANNRDEQFF	TGTGCCACCAGTGATGGGGCTAACAATCGGGATGAGCAGTTCTTC
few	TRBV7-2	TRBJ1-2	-	CASSLYSEISWVGYTF	TGTGCCAGCAGCTTGTACAGTGAAATATCTTGGGTTGGCTACACCTTC
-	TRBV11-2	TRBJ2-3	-	CASSPGRGSTDTQYF	TGTGCCAGCAGCCCCGGGCGGGGTAGCACAGATACGCAGTATTTT